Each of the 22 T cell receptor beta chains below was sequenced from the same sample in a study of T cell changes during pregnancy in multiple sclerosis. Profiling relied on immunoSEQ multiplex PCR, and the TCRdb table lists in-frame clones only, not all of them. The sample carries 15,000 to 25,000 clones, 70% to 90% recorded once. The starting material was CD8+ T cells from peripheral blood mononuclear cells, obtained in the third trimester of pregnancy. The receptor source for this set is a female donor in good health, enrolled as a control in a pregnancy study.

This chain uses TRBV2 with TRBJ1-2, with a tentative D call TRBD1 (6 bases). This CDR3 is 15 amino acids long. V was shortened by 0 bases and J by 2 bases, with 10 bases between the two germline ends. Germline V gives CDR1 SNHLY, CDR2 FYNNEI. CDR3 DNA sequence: TGTGCCAGCAGTGAAGCGCGGGGGCCGAACTATGGCTACACCTTC. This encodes CASSEARGPNYGYTF. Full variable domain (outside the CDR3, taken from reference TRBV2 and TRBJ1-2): EPEVTQTPSHQVTQMGQEVILRCVPISNHLYFYWYRQILGQKVEFLVSFYNNEISEKSEIFDDQFSVERPDGSNFTLKIRSTKLEDSAMYFCASSEARGPNYGYTFGSGTRLTVV.

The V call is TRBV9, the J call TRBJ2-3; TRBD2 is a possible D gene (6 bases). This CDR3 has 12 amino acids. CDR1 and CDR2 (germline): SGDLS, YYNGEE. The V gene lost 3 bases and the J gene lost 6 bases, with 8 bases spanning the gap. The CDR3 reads CASSELADTQYF. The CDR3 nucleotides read TGTGCCAGCAGCGAGCTAGCGGATACGCAGTATTTT.

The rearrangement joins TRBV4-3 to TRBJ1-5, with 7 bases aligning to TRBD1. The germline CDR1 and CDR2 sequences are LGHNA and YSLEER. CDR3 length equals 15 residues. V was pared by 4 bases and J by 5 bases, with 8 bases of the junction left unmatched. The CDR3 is CASSPDRVWDQPQHF. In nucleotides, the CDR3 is TGCGCCAGCAGCCCAGACAGGGTTTGGGATCAGCCCCAGCATTTT.

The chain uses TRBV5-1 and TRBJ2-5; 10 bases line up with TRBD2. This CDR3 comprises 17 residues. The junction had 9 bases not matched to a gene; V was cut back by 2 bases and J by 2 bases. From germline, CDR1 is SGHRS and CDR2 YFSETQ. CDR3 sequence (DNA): TGCGCCAGCAGCTTCTCGCTAGCGGGGGTCTCTCAAGAGACCCAGTACTTC. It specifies CASSFSLAGVSQETQYF. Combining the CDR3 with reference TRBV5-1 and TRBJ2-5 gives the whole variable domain KAGVTQTPRYLIKTRGQQVTLSCSPISGHRSVSWYQQTPGQGLQFLFEYFSETQRNKGNFPGRFSGRQFSNSRSEMNVSTLELGDSALYLCASSFSLAGVSQETQYFGPGTRLLVL.

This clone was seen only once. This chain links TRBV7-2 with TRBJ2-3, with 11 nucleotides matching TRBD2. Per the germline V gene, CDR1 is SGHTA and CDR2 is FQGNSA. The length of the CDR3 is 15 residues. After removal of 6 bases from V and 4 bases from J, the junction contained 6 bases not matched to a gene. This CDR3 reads CASRSSSGGPDTQYF. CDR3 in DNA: TGTGCCAGCAGGTCCTCTAGCGGGGGGCCAGATACGCAGTATTTT.

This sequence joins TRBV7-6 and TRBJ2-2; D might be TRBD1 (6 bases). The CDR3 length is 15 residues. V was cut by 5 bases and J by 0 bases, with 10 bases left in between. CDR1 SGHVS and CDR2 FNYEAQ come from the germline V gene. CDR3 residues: CASSPGATNTGELFF. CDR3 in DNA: TGTGCCAGCAGCCCAGGGGCAACGAACACCGGGGAGCTGTTTTTT. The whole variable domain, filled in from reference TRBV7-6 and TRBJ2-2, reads GAGVSQSPRYKVTKRGQDVALRCDPISGHVSLYWYRQALGQGPEFLTYFNYEAQQDKSGLPNDRFSAERPEGSISTLTIQRTEQRDSAMYRCASSPGATNTGELFFGEGSRLTVL.

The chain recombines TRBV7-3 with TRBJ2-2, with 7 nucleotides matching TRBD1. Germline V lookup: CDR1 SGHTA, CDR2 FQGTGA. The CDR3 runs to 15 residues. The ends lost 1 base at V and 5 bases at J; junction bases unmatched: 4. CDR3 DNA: TGTGCCAGCAGCTTAATGAGGGACAGAACCGGGGAGCTGTTTTTT. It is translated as CASSLMRDRTGELFF. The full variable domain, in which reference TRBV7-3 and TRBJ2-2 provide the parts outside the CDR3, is GAGVSQTPSNKVTEKGKYVELRCDPISGHTALYWYRQSLGQGPEFLIYFQGTGAADDSGLPNDRFFAVRPEGSVSTLKIQRTERGDSAVYLCASSLMRDRTGELFFGEGSRLTVL.

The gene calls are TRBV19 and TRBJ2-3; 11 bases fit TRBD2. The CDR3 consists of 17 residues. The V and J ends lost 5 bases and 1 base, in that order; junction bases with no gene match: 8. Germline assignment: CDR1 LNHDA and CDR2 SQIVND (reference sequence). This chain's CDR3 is CASSLLAGEWGTDTQYF. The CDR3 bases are TGTGCCAGTAGTCTACTAGCGGGGGAGTGGGGCACAGATACGCAGTATTTT.

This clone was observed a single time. For the CDR3, the DNA is TGTGCCAGCAGTTTAGCGGGGGACAACACCGGGGAGCTGTTTTTT. This translates into CASSLAGDNTGELFF. The chain employs TRBV28 and TRBJ2-2; TRBD2 agrees at 7 bases. Germline V gene data show CDR1 as MDHEN and CDR2 as SYDVKM. The CDR3 has 15 amino acids. Trimming at V came to 2 bases and at J to 2 bases, leaving 2 bases not matched to a gene.

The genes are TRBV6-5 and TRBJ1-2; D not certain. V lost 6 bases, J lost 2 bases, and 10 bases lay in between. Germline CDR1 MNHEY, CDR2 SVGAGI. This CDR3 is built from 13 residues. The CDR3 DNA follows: TGTGCCAGCAGAAGAGCGGGGAACTATGGCTACACCTTC. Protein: CASRRAGNYGYTF.

In DNA form, the CDR3 reads TGTGCCAGCAGTGACAGGGTAAGCTACGAGCAGTACTTC. Encoded protein: CASSDRVSYEQYF. The rearrangement joins TRBV27 to TRBJ2-7; 7 positions match TRBD1. The CDR3 sequence is 13 residues long. V lost 5 bases to trimming and J lost 3 bases; unmatched junction nucleotides: 4. Germline V CDR1 and CDR2: MNHEY, SMNVEV (reference sequence).

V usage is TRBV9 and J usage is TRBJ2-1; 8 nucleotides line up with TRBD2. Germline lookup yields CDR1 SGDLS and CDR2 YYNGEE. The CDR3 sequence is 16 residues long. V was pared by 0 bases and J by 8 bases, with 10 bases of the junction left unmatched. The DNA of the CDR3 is TGTGCCAGCAGCGTAGAATCGGGGGGGGTTTATGATGAGCAGTTCTTC. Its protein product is CASSVESGGVYDEQFF. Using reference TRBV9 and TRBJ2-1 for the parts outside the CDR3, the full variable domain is DSGVTQTPKHLITATGQRVTLRCSPRSGDLSVYWYQQSLDQGLQFLIQYYNGEERAKGNILERFSAQQFPDLHSELNLSSLELGDSALYFCASSVESGGVYDEQFFGPGTRLTVL.

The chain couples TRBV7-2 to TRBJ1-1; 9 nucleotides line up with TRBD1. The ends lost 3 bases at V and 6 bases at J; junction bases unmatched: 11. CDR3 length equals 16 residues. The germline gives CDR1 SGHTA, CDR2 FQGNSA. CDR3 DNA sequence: TGTGCCAGCAGCTTTGTATGGGACAGGGACTTCTCTGAAGCTTTCTTT. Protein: CASSFVWDRDFSEAFF.

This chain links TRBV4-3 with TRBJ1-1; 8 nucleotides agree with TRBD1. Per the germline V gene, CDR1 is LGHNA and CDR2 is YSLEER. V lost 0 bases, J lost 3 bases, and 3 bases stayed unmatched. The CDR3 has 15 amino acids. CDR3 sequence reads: CASSQDRGPDTEAFF. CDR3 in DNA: TGCGCCAGCAGCCAAGACAGGGGGCCGGACACTGAAGCTTTCTTT.

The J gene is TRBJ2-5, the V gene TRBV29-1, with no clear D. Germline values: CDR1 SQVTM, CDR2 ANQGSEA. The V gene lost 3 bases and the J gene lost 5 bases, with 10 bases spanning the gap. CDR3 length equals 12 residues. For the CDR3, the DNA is TGCAGCGTTGACCCGGGTAGGGAGACCCAGTACTTC. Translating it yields CSVDPGRETQYF.

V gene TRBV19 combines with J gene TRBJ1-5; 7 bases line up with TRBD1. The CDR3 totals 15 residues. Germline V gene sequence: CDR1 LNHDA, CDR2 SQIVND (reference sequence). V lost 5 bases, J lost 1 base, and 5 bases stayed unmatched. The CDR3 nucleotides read TGTGCCAGTAGTTGGAAACAGGGGAGCAATCAGCCCCAGCATTTT. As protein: CASSWKQGSNQPQHF.

Here the CDR3 reads CASSGPGAQYF. The CDR3 DNA is TGCGCCAGCAGCGGCCCAGGGGCGCAGTATTTT. V gene TRBV5-1 combines with J gene TRBJ2-3, with a possible D match to TRBD1 (6 bases). The CDR3 extends over 11 amino acids. From germline, CDR1 is SGHRS and CDR2 YFSETQ. Between the trimmed V and J ends, which lost 4 bases and 10 bases, there was a span of 10 bases.

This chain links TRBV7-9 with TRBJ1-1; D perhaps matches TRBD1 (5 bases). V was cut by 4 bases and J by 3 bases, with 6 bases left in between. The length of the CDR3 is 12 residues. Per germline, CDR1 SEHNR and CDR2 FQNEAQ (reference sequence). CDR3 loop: CASSWGDTEAFF. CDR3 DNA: TGTGCCAGCAGCTGGGGGGACACTGAAGCTTTCTTT.

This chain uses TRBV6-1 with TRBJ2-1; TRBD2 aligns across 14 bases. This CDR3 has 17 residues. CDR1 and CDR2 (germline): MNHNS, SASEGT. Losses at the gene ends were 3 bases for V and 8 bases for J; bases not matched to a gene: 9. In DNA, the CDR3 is TGTGCCAGCAGTGATGGGACTAGCGGGGGCCCTCGGGATGAGCAGTTCTTC. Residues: CASSDGTSGGPRDEQFF.

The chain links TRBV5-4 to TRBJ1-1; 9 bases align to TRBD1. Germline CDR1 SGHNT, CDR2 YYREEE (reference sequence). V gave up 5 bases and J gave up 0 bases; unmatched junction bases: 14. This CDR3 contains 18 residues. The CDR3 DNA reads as TGTGCCAGCAGGGGGGGGACAGGGTACCCGACCATGAACACTGAAGCTTTCTTT. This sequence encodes CASRGGTGYPTMNTEAFF.

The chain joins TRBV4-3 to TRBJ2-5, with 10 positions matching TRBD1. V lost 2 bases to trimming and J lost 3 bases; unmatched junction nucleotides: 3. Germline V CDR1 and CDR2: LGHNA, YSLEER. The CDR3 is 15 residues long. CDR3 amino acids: CASSQRQGAKETQYF. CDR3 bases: TGCGCCAGCAGCCAAAGACAGGGGGCAAAAGAGACCCAGTACTTC.

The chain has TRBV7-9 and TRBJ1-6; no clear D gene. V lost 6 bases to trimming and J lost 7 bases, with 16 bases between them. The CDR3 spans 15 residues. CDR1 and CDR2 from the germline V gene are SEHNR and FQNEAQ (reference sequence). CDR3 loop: CASSSPAGNNSPLHF. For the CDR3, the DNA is TGTGCCAGCAGTTCGCCGGCGGGTAACAATTCACCCCTCCACTTT.